One sample yielded the 29 T cell receptor beta chains listed below, sequenced in a study of OX40 agonist ivuxolimab in advanced cancers. Measured with immunoSEQ multiplex PCR; TCRdb has only the in-frame clones, and not every one. This sample has 55,000 to 65,000 clones, with less than 85% found just once. Sequencing was performed on CD4+ or CD8+ T cells sorted from blood, taken in a trial of the OX40 agonist ivuxolimab. The receptors shown here come from an adult with an advanced solid tumor such as melanoma, head and neck, liver or kidney cancer.

In its sample, this clone was seen a few times. The V gene is TRBV7-2, the J gene TRBJ1-6; 7 bases fit TRBD1. The V segment lost 2 bases and the J segment 8 bases; nucleotides outside the gene matches: 6. The length of the CDR3 is 15 residues. CDR1 is SGHTA and CDR2 is FQGNSA in the germline V gene. The CDR3 reads CASSLQGDSYSPLHF. The DNA of the CDR3 is TGTGCCAGCAGCTTACAGGGGGACAGTTATTCACCCCTCCACTTT.

This chain uses TRBV7-9 with TRBJ2-1, with TRBD2 matching over 12 bases. V was clipped by 3 bases and J by 3 bases; unmatched bases: 0. The CDR3 runs 15 residues. Germline-derived CDR1 and CDR2 are SEHNR and FQNEAQ (reference sequence). CDR3 in amino acids: CASSLTSGGYNEQFF. In DNA form, the CDR3 reads TGTGCCAGCAGCTTGACTAGCGGGGGCTACAATGAGCAGTTCTTC.

The V gene is TRBV7-9, the J gene TRBJ2-1; TRBD2 might be the D (6 bases). The germline V and J ends were trimmed by 8 bases and 6 bases, with 17 bases remaining between them. Germline CDR1 and CDR2: SEHNR and FQNEAQ (reference sequence). The CDR3 spans 14 residues. The CDR3 loop reads CASWRAAGPNEQFF. The DNA for the CDR3 is TGTGCCAGCTGGAGGGCCGCGGGGCCCAATGAGCAGTTCTTC.

This chain uses TRBV30 with TRBJ2-5, with D possibly being TRBD1 or TRBD2 (5 bases each). CDR1 is GTSNPN, CDR2 SVGIG, per germline (reference sequence). There are 15 residues in the CDR3. V lost 2 bases and J lost 4, with 17 bases in between. For the CDR3, the DNA is TGTGCCTGGAGTCAGGACACAAACCGGGGAGAGACCCAGTACTTC. Translated: CAWSQDTNRGETQYF.

This clone was counted only a few times. The gene calls are TRBV5-1 and TRBJ1-4, with D perhaps matching TRBD1 (6 bases). Per the germline V gene, CDR1 is SGHRS and CDR2 is YFSETQ. The V end was cut by 4 bases, the J end by 3 bases, with 16 bases between. This CDR3 is built from 16 residues. The CDR3 spells CASSPGDLRPNEKLFF. The CDR3 DNA sequence: TGCGCCAGCAGCCCAGGGGACCTCAGGCCTAATGAAAAACTGTTTTTT.

V and J are TRBV21-1 and TRBJ1-5. TRBV21-1 is marked as a pseudogene. The CDR3 extends over 10 amino acids. The CDR3 is CASALQPQHF. CDR3 DNA: TGTGCCAGCGCTCTTCAGCCCCAGCATTTT.

The J gene is TRBJ1-1, the V gene TRBV10-3, with TRBD1 as a possible D gene (6 bases). The CDR3 has 14 amino acids. The germline gives CDR1 ENHRY, CDR2 SYGVKD. Trimming pared 10 bases from V and 4 bases from J, leaving 19 bases between. As DNA, the CDR3 is TGTGCCACCGACTCGGGGGGGCTCGTCACTGAAGCTTTCTTT. It is translated as CATDSGGLVTEAFF.

The chain joins TRBV30 to TRBJ2-3; D unclear. This CDR3 contains 12 residues. Trimming stripped 0 bases from V and 4 bases from J, with 5 bases between. The germline CDR1 and CDR2 sequences are GTSNPN and SVGIG (reference sequence). The CDR3 nucleotides read TGTGCCTGGAGTGTAACTCCAGATACGCAGTATTTT. The encoded protein is CAWSVTPDTQYF. Combining the CDR3 with reference TRBV30 and TRBJ2-3 gives the whole variable domain SQTIHQWPATLVQPVGSPLSLECTVEGTSNPNLYWYRQAAGRGLQLLFYSVGIGQISSEVPQNLSASRPQDRQFILSSKKLLLSDSGFYLCAWSVTPDTQYFGPGTRLTVL.

Sample share makes this clone medium-sized. The chain has TRBV7-9 and TRBJ2-7, with D uncertain. Germline CDR1 reads SEHNR; CDR2 reads FQNEAQ (reference sequence). The CDR3 contains 15 residues. The germline V and J ends were trimmed by 1 base and 0 bases, with 10 bases remaining between them. The CDR3 DNA reads TGTGCCAGCAGCTTAGTGTCTTCCAGCTCCTACGAGCAGTACTTC. Amino acid sequence: CASSLVSSSSYEQYF. Supplemented by reference TRBV7-9 and TRBJ2-7, the full variable domain reads DTGVSQNPRHKITKRGQNVTFRCDPISEHNRLYWYRQTLGQGPEFLTYFQNEAQLEKSRLLSDRFSAERPKGSFSTLEIQRTEQGDSAMYLCASSLVSSSSYEQYFGPGTRLTVT.

CDR3 in DNA: TGTGCCAGCACCCCCGCGGGGGGACTCACAGATACGCAGTATTTT. Translation gives CASTPAGGLTDTQYF. The V gene is TRBV5-4, the J gene TRBJ2-3; TRBD2 matches at 8 bases. Germline CDR1 SGHNT, CDR2 YYREEE (reference sequence). This CDR3 has 15 amino acids. V dropped 6 bases and J dropped 2; count of bases not matched to a gene: 8.

This rearrangement joins TRBV10-3 to TRBJ1-4; tentatively, D is TRBD1 (5 bases). The germline V gene has CDR1 ENHRY and CDR2 SYGVKD. Between the trimmed V and J ends, which lost 7 bases and 4 bases, there was a span of 10 bases. This CDR3 is built from 13 residues. CDR3 sequence reads: CAITRDFNEKLFF. CDR3 sequence (DNA): TGTGCCATCACCAGGGATTTTAATGAAAAACTGTTTTTT.

This clone was seen once. The chain has TRBV7-3 and TRBJ2-5; no clear D. The CDR3 spans 15 residues. Germline V lookup: CDR1 SGHTA, CDR2 FQGTGA. V shed 1 base and J shed 1 base, with 10 bases lying between them. The DNA of the CDR3 is TGTGCCAGCAGCTTAATAGCCGGGCCCCAAGAGACCCAGTACTTC. It translates to CASSLIAGPQETQYF.

The chain carries TRBV11-1 and TRBJ2-1; D call uncertain. The CDR3 sequence is 15 residues long. Germline-derived CDR1 and CDR2 are SGHAT and FQDESV (reference sequence). Trimming pared 5 bases from V and 0 bases from J, leaving 11 bases between. The CDR3 sequence is CASSLDTSSYNEQFF. CDR3 DNA sequence: TGTGCCAGCAGCCTTGACACAAGCTCCTACAATGAGCAGTTCTTC.

The chain is built from TRBV11-3 and TRBJ2-5; D is uncertain. Germline V gene sequence: CDR1 SGHNT, CDR2 YENEEA. The CDR3 loop spans 13 amino acids. Trimming took 3 bases from V and 4 from J, leaving 9 bases between them. The CDR3 loop reads CASSFSDGETQYF. The CDR3 DNA reads as TGTGCCAGCAGCTTTTCGGACGGAGAGACCCAGTACTTC.

The chain uses TRBV15 and TRBJ2-2; tentatively, D is TRBD2 (5 bases). With 5 bases removed from V and 4 bases from J, the gap between germline ends came to 11 bases. This CDR3 region has 14 residues. Germline CDR1 is LNHNV and CDR2 is YYDKDF (reference sequence). Here the CDR3 reads CATSLDWSTGELFF. DNA for the CDR3: TGTGCCACCAGCCTGGACTGGTCCACCGGGGAGCTGTTTTTT.

This chain uses TRBV29-1 with TRBJ1-6; TRBD1 aligns across 7 bases. With V trimmed by 6 bases and J by 8 bases, 7 bases remained unmatched. This CDR3 has 13 residues. The germline CDR1 and CDR2 sequences are SQVTM and ANQGSEA. The CDR3, as DNA: TGCAGCGTCCGGGACAGCCTAGATTCACCCCTCCACTTT. Amino acids: CSVRDSLDSPLHF.

V gene TRBV5-4 combines with J gene TRBJ1-1; possible D gene TRBD1, 6 bases. Trimming removed 3 bases at V and 1 base at J, with 19 bases between. Germline V gene lookup returns CDR1 SGHNT and CDR2 YYREEE (reference sequence). The CDR3 length is 17 residues. The CDR3 here is CASSSIWGLRGNTEAFF. CDR3 DNA sequence: TGTGCCAGCAGCTCAATTTGGGGGCTTCGGGGGAACACTGAAGCTTTCTTT.

The chain employs TRBV11-2 and TRBJ2-2; D unclear. The germline V gene has CDR1 SGHAT and CDR2 FQNNGV. V lost 3 bases to trimming and J lost 6 bases, with 11 bases between them. The CDR3 spans 14 residues. CDR3 in DNA: TGTGCCAGCAGCTTCGATGCTATGTCCGGGGAGCTGTTTTTT. Protein: CASSFDAMSGELFF.

The chain combines TRBV18 with TRBJ2-3; the match to TRBD2 covers 9 bases. This CDR3 spans 15 amino acids. The germline V gene has CDR1 KGHSH and CDR2 LQKENI. V shed 2 bases, J shed 5 bases, and the junction held 5 bases outside the gene matches. The CDR3 DNA reads TGTGCCAGCTCACCATCTAGCGGGAAAAGAGATACGCAGTATTTT. It codes for CASSPSSGKRDTQYF. The full variable domain, its missing parts supplied by reference TRBV18 and TRBJ2-3, is NAGVMQNPRHLVRRRGQEARLRCSPMKGHSHVYWYRQLPEEGLKFMVYLQKENIIDESGMPKERFSAEFPKEGPSILRIQQVVRGDSAAYFCASSPSSGKRDTQYFGPGTRLTVL.

The chain carries TRBV6-6 and TRBJ1-5, with 7 bases aligning to TRBD1. The V and J ends lost 6 bases and 3 bases, in that order; junction bases with no gene match: 8. Germline-derived CDR1 and CDR2 are MNHNY and SVGAGI (reference sequence). This CDR3 has 15 amino acids. The CDR3: CASRAQGQANQPQHF. In nucleotides, the CDR3 is TGTGCCAGCAGAGCCCAAGGACAGGCCAATCAGCCCCAGCATTTT.

This chain links TRBV6-1 with TRBJ1-1; D not certain. The CDR3 has 13 residues. In germline, CDR1 is MNHNS, CDR2 SASEGT. The V and J ends lost 6 bases and 1 base respectively, with 9 bases between them. The chain's CDR3 is CASRRTENTEAFF. The CDR3 DNA reads TGTGCCAGCAGGCGGACGGAGAACACTGAAGCTTTCTTT.

The J gene is TRBJ2-7, the V gene TRBV11-2, with 10 bases matching TRBD1. The V gene end was trimmed by 2 bases and the J gene end by 4 bases; junction bases not matched to a gene: 5. CDR1 SGHAT and CDR2 FQNNGV come from the germline V gene. This CDR3 contains 15 residues. DNA for the CDR3: TGTGCCAGCAGCTTAAAGTGGACAGGGGGTTACGAGCAGTACTTC. This gives the protein CASSLKWTGGYEQYF.

The table lists this clone with a few counts. This chain uses TRBV6-1 with TRBJ1-2, with TRBD1 matching 7 bases. The CDR3 consists of 15 residues. Germline CDR1 and CDR2: MNHNS and SASEGT. Trimming cost V 7 bases and J 5 bases; bases outside gene matches: 13. The CDR3 bases are TGTGCCAGCATGAGGGGGGGGACAGAACTATATGGCTACACCTTC. The encoded protein is CASMRGGTELYGYTF.

The V and J genes are TRBV6-5 and TRBJ2-5; possibly TRBD2 for D (6 bases). This CDR3 contains 14 residues. Germline CDR1 and CDR2: MNHEY and SVGAGI. V shed 1 base and J shed 5 bases, with 11 bases lying between them. The CDR3 DNA sequence: TGTGCCAGCAGTTACTACGGTAGCGGTGAGACCCAGTACTTC. It specifies CASSYYGSGETQYF.

The V and J genes are TRBV25-1 and TRBJ2-5, with D possibly being TRBD1 (6 bases). The V gene's germline CDR1 is MGHDK and CDR2 SYGVNS. V lost 2 bases and J lost 5, with 15 bases in between. The CDR3 is made up of 15 amino acids. The CDR3 DNA sequence: TGTGCCAGCAGTGAAGTCGGCAGGGGATGGGAGACCCAGTACTTC. It is translated as CASSEVGRGWETQYF.

This clone was seen once. The V and J genes are TRBV5-5 and TRBJ2-6, with D tentatively TRBD1 (5 bases). The CDR3 is 13 amino acids. From germline, CDR1 is SGHKS and CDR2 YYEKEE (reference sequence). Trimming shortened V by 4 bases and J by 4 bases, and 6 bases separated the two germline ends. CDR3 loop: CASSRQGANVLTF. The CDR3 coding sequence is TGTGCCAGCAGCAGACAGGGGGCCAACGTCCTGACTTTC.

V usage is TRBV21-1 and J usage is TRBJ1-5. TRBV21-1 counts as a pseudogene. This CDR3 comprises 15 residues. This CDR3 reads CASSPGGRESQPQHF. Written as DNA, the CDR3 is TGTGCCAGCAGTCCCGGAGGGAGGGAAAGTCAGCCCCAGCATTTT.

The table lists this clone with a few counts. The rearrangement links TRBV19 to TRBJ2-7; 10 bases map to TRBD1. Germline V lookup: CDR1 LNHDA, CDR2 SQIVND (reference sequence). Germline trimming cut 5 bases from V and 6 bases from J; bases unmatched to any gene: 4. The CDR3 extends over 13 amino acids. As DNA, the CDR3 is TGTGCCAGTAGTGAGACAGGGGGCCCCGAGCAGTACTTC. Translation: CASSETGGPEQYF.

The V call is TRBV5-4, the J call TRBJ2-2; no clear D. Germline V gene data show CDR1 as SGHNT and CDR2 as YYREEE (reference sequence). The CDR3 is made up of 15 amino acids. The V and J ends lost 0 bases and 1 base respectively, with 7 bases between them. CDR3 sequence reads: CASSLDRRNTGELFF. DNA for the CDR3: TGTGCCAGCAGCTTGGATAGGAGGAACACCGGGGAGCTGTTTTTT.